This T cell receptor beta chain was recovered during a study of T cells in Graves' hyperthyroidism and ophthalmopathy. This CDR3 contains 12 residues. CDR1 and CDR2 from the germline V gene are DFQATT and SNEGSKA (reference sequence). V gave up 2 bases and J gave up 4 bases, with 9 bases separating them. Researchers amplified the TCR beta CDR3 regions from RNA transcripts. First-round RT-PCR with HTBI primers amplified the TCR CDR3 region. Each CDR3 protein is one row after TCRdb ran MiXCR on the multiplex PCR reads. The sample consists of about 590,000 distinct CDR3 sequences, about 14% of them appearing once. In its sample, this clonotype was seen a few times.

The clonotype comes from a woman under 30 with Graves' ophthalmopathy. Sequenced: blood. The chain has TRBV20-1 and TRBJ2-7; D not resolved. The CDR3 DNA reads TGCAGTGCTAGACAGATCATTTACGAGCAGTACTTC. Protein sequence: CSARQIIYEQYF.